This is a list of T cell receptor beta chains from one sample in a study of human T cells and chemical hapten exposure. One entry per CDR3 protein results from TCRdb running MiXCR on the RACE reads. This sample has about 37,000 distinct CDR3 sequences, with less than 5.5% found just once. Sample: whole blood. The source is a human donor in good health. Some clones in this sample may be carry-over from other donors' samples. Each CDR3 is given without its conserved first and last residue.

>TRBV12-3/TRBV12-4
ASSFSGKQPQH
>TRBV2
ASSGTGGRYNEQF
>TRBV5-1
ASSSGQGSYNEQY
>TRBV7-2
ASSLWPAGVRTDTQY
>TRBV12-3/TRBV12-4
ASSMTARVGQPQH
>TRBV6-2/TRBV6-3
ASSHQTSGYSYEQY
>TRBV2
ASSEGSWGQGNSPLH
>TRBV20-1
SARVASGHEQF
>TRBV5-1
ASSDGRGYT
>TRBV6-5
ASTSFGRTLNTEAF
>TRBV20-1
SALNLQGSQPQH
>TRBV7-2
ASSYDRGRENEQF
>TRBV29-1
SALSSGNTIY